The 15 T cell receptor beta chains presented below share a single source sample, sequenced in a study of T-cell reconstitution after alpha-beta-depleted transplantation in children. Molecular barcoding with unique molecular identifiers was used for the TCRbeta library. TCRdb processed the PCR reads anew with MiXCR; each CDR3 protein has one entry. Of fewer than 1 million distinct CDR3 sequences listed, 15% to 20% are singletons. The material was PBMCs, mostly from graft donor cells, obtained 360 days after TCRalphabeta/CD19-depleted stem cell transplant. These receptor sequences come from a male patient younger than 18 who had a stem cell transplant for acute lymphoblastic leukemia, so the T cells may come from the graft donor.

This clonotype showed up just a few times. The genes are TRBV7-3 and TRBJ2-3; D is unresolved. This CDR3 spans 13 amino acids. Germline CDR1 SGHTA, CDR2 FQGTGA. The V gene lost 4 bases and the J gene lost 8 bases, with 13 bases spanning the gap. The CDR3 region has the DNA TGTGCCAGCAGCTCGACGTACTTGGGTACGCAGTATTTT. Protein product: CASSSTYLGTQYF. Together with reference TRBV7-3 and TRBJ2-3, the CDR3 gives the full variable domain: GAGVSQTPSNKVTEKGKYVELRCDPISGHTALYWYRQSLGQGPEFLIYFQGTGAADDSGLPNDRFFAVRPEGSVSTLKIQRTERGDSAVYLCASSSTYLGTQYFGPGTRLTVL.

The chain has TRBV20-1 and TRBJ1-6; no reliable D call. The germline V gene encodes CDR1 DFQATT and CDR2 SNEGSKA (reference sequence). CDR3 size: 19 residues. V was clipped by 1 base and J by 0 bases, with 19 bases between them. This chain's CDR3 is CSARADIGRMSSYNSPLHF. Here the CDR3 DNA reads TGCAGTGCTAGAGCCGACATAGGACGGATGAGCTCCTATAATTCACCCCTCCACTTT.

A few counts support this clonotype. The rearrangement uses TRBV5-5 and TRBJ1-5; no definite D call. CDR1 is SGHKS and CDR2 is YYEKEE in the germline V gene (reference sequence). V lost 3 bases and J lost 0, with 16 bases in between. There are 17 residues in the CDR3. CDR3 sequence (DNA): TGTGCCAGCAGCTCCCCCGACGAGAATTATAGCAATCAGCCCCAGCATTTT. Amino acids: CASSSPDENYSNQPQHF.

This clonotype was observed at least ten times. The gene calls are TRBV12-3 or TRBV12-4 and TRBJ2-1; 10 positions match TRBD1. The CDR3 covers 16 residues. The trim removed 5 bases at V and 3 bases at J, leaving 7 bases unmatched. CDR3 nucleotide sequence: TGTGCCAGCAGTCTGGGACAGGGGTGGGTCTACAATGAGCAGTTCTTC. Translated, it gives CASSLGQGWVYNEQFF.

This clonotype has only a few counts. The chain's CDR3 is CASSQALDREQYF. The CDR3 DNA sequence: TGTGCCAGCAGCCAAGCACTTGACCGGGAGCAGTACTTC. The chain joins TRBV4-2 to TRBJ2-7; D uncertain. This CDR3 comprises 13 residues. Germline V gene data show CDR1 as LGHNA and CDR2 as YNFKEQ. V was clipped by 1 base and J by 7 bases, with 11 bases between them.

A note on this clonotype: Possible read error: a much larger clone is one base away. The V and J genes are TRBV4-2 and TRBJ2-1; 10 bases map to TRBD2. J gave up 3 bases and V 8 bases, and 4 bases lay outside the gene matches. The germline V gene has CDR1 LGHNA and CDR2 YNFKEQ. This CDR3 is built from 14 residues. The CDR3 sequence is CASCRTSGYNEQFF. The CDR3 nucleotides are TGTGCCAGCTGCCGGACTAGCGGCTACAATGAGCAGTTCTTC.

A few counts support this clonotype. The rearrangement uses TRBV29-1 and TRBJ1-4; 9 nucleotides match TRBD1. With V trimmed by 6 bases and J by 5 bases, 7 bases remained unmatched. The CDR3 runs 14 residues. The germline gives CDR1 SQVTM, CDR2 ANQGSEA. CDR3 DNA: TGCAGCGTGGGACAGGGACTATCAAATGAAAAACTGTTTTTT. This codes for CSVGQGLSNEKLFF.

This clonotype was counted a few times. CDR3 DNA sequence: TGCAGCGTTGAAGATCGGGAGGGCTACGAGCAGTACTTC. Its protein is CSVEDREGYEQYF. This chain connects TRBV29-1 to TRBJ2-7, with TRBD2 identical over 8 bases. The germline V gene has CDR1 SQVTM and CDR2 ANQGSEA. After removal of 0 bases from V and 3 bases from J, the junction contained 1 base not matched to a gene. This CDR3 has 13 amino acids.

Only a few counts were recorded for this clonotype. The chain links TRBV5-1 to TRBJ1-5; 7 positions match TRBD1. V was clipped by 4 bases and J by 7 bases; unmatched bases: 8. The CDR3 spans 14 residues. The germline gives CDR1 SGHRS, CDR2 YFSETQ. This CDR3 is CASSATGAGQPQHF. CDR3 DNA: TGCGCCAGCAGCGCCACAGGGGCCGGGCAGCCCCAGCATTTT. The variable domain in full, with the rest retrieved from reference TRBV5-1 and TRBJ1-5, is KAGVTQTPRYLIKTRGQQVTLSCSPISGHRSVSWYQQTPGQGLQFLFEYFSETQRNKGNFPGRFSGRQFSNSRSEMNVSTLELGDSALYLCASSATGAGQPQHFGDGTRLSIL.

The chain is built from TRBV20-1 and TRBJ2-2; 11 positions agree with TRBD2. V was pared by 6 bases and J by 3 bases, with 6 bases of the junction left unmatched. The CDR3 sequence is 15 residues long. The germline V gene has CDR1 DFQATT and CDR2 SNEGSKA (reference sequence). The CDR3 DNA reads TGCAGTGCCCCTAGGACTAGCGGGCACACCGGGGAGCTGTTTTTT. Amino acid sequence: CSAPRTSGHTGELFF.

This clonotype showed up just a few times. The J gene is TRBJ2-3, the V gene TRBV2; a weak D match, TRBD2 (6 bases). Trimming took off 7 bases at V and 5 bases at J, with 31 bases between the two ends. CDR3 length: 19 amino acids. Germline V lookup: CDR1 SNHLY, CDR2 FYNNEI. The CDR3 here is CASKSDYREPFGVVDTQYF. DNA of the CDR3: TGTGCCAGCAAATCGGACTATAGGGAACCGTTTGGCGTTGTAGATACGCAGTATTTT.

This clonotype was recorded many times. The CDR3 DNA reads as TGTGCCAGCAGTCGTAATGGGGGGAACACCGGGGAGCTGTTTTTT. This encodes CASSRNGGNTGELFF. The chain joins TRBV11-2 to TRBJ2-2; D is tentatively TRBD1 or TRBD2 (5 bases each). Germline CDR1 is SGHAT and CDR2 is FQNNGV. V gave up 6 bases and J gave up 1 base, with 12 bases separating them. The CDR3 totals 15 residues.

This clonotype has just a few counts. The CDR3 here is CASSLETGFGYTF. The CDR3 nucleotides read TGTGCCAGCAGCTTAGAGACAGGGTTTGGCTACACCTTC. This chain links TRBV7-9 with TRBJ1-2; 7 bases map to TRBD1. Germline trimming cut 1 base from V and 7 bases from J; bases unmatched to any gene: 3. The CDR3 sequence is 13 residues long. CDR1 is SEHNR, CDR2 FQNEAQ, per germline (reference sequence).

The rearrangement links TRBV6-5 to TRBJ1-2; the D gene is possibly TRBD1 (5 bases). Trimming cost V 7 bases and J 8 bases, with 14 bases left between them. The CDR3 length is 12 residues. Germline V gives CDR1 MNHEY, CDR2 SVGAGI. The CDR3: CASTYGGWGYTF. The CDR3 DNA sequence: TGTGCCAGCACCTACGGGGGTTGGGGCTACACCTTC.

This clonotype was detected a few times. V is TRBV27 and J is TRBJ2-1; no clear D. This CDR3 spans 14 amino acids. Germline loops: CDR1 MNHEY, CDR2 SMNVEV (reference sequence). The germline V and J ends were trimmed by 2 bases and 7 bases, with 12 bases remaining between them. The CDR3 DNA reads TGTGCCAGCAGTTTAGGGCAGGCAGCGAATGAGCAGTTCTTC. It codes for CASSLGQAANEQFF.